The 31 T cell receptor beta chains in this list originate from one sample, sequenced in a study of T cell changes during pregnancy in multiple sclerosis. The assay was immunoSEQ multiplex PCR, and TCRdb's table has in-frame clones only and misses some. The data contain about 47,000 clones, around 91% of them singletons. This material consisted of CD8+ T cells from peripheral blood mononuclear cells, taken in the second trimester of pregnancy. Receptor source: a female donor with multiple sclerosis, enrolled in a pregnancy study.

The chain recombines TRBV29-1 with TRBJ2-3, with a possible D match to TRBD2 (7 bases). This CDR3 contains 15 residues. CDR1 is SQVTM and CDR2 is ANQGSEA in the germline V gene. Trimming shortened V by 6 bases and J by 2 bases, and 18 bases separated the two germline ends. The CDR3 bases are TGCAGCGTCCTGGGGGAGGGGGGGGCCACAGATACGCAGTATTTT. As protein: CSVLGEGGATDTQYF.

The CDR3 region has the DNA TGTGCCAGCAGCGTAACCGGACAGATGTACGAGCAGTACTTC. Protein product: CASSVTGQMYEQYF. V usage is TRBV7-2 and J usage is TRBJ2-7; tentative D call: TRBD1 (6 bases). This CDR3 contains 14 residues. The germline V gene has CDR1 SGHTA and CDR2 FQGNSA. Deletions cut 5 bases from V and 4 bases from J, with 15 bases between.

The chain recombines TRBV5-6 with TRBJ1-6; D is perhaps TRBD1 (5 bases). The CDR3 is 12 amino acids. Germline V CDR1 and CDR2: SGHDT, YYEEEE. Trimming took 4 bases from V and 9 from J, leaving 8 bases between them. In DNA, the CDR3 is TGTGCCAGCAGCCCGGGGGTTTCACCCCTCCACTTT. The encoded protein is CASSPGVSPLHF.

About this clone itself: Other DNA sequences from this sample encode an identical CDR3 as well. The V gene is TRBV13, the J gene TRBJ2-7; the D is unclear. CDR3 length equals 13 residues. Germline V gives CDR1 PRHDT, CDR2 FYEKMQ (reference sequence). Trimming took 0 bases from V and 1 from J, leaving 4 bases between them. The CDR3 region has the DNA TGTGCCAGCAGCTTAGGGCGGTCCTACGAGCAGTACTTC. As protein: CASSLGRSYEQYF.

This clone has a single count. The rearrangement joins TRBV5-1 to TRBJ2-2, with 7 bases matching TRBD2. The V gene end was trimmed by 2 bases and the J gene end by 4 bases; junction bases not matched to a gene: 5. Germline V gene sequence: CDR1 SGHRS, CDR2 YFSETQ. The CDR3 contains 15 residues. CDR3 residues: CASSFRDYPTGELFF. The CDR3 nucleotides read TGCGCCAGCAGCTTTAGGGACTACCCCACCGGGGAGCTGTTTTTT. The full variable domain, with the rest looked up from reference TRBV5-1 and TRBJ2-2, is KAGVTQTPRYLIKTRGQQVTLSCSPISGHRSVSWYQQTPGQGLQFLFEYFSETQRNKGNFPGRFSGRQFSNSRSEMNVSTLELGDSALYLCASSFRDYPTGELFFGEGSRLTVL.

In its sample, this clone was seen once. This chain joins TRBV6-1 and TRBJ2-5, with TRBD1 identical over 9 bases. From germline, CDR1 is MNHNS and CDR2 SASEGT. J gave up 5 bases and V 3 bases, and 7 bases lay outside the gene matches. The CDR3 has 15 amino acids. CDR3 amino acids: CASSDSWTGDETQYF. The CDR3 DNA sequence: TGTGCCAGCAGTGATTCGTGGACAGGGGATGAGACCCAGTACTTC.

The chain combines TRBV30 with TRBJ1-2; D might be TRBD1 (5 bases). Looked up from germline, CDR1 is GTSNPN and CDR2 is SVGIG (reference sequence). V lost 7 bases, J lost 6 bases, and 12 bases lay in between. The CDR3 has 11 amino acids. This CDR3 reads CASEGADGYTF. CDR3 DNA: TGTGCCTCCGAAGGGGCGGATGGCTACACCTTC.

This clone appeared once. V is TRBV5-4 and J is TRBJ2-7; D is unclear. The CDR3 consists of 14 residues. Germline CDR1 is SGHNT and CDR2 is YYREEE (reference sequence). V was pared by 0 bases and J by 2 bases, with 9 bases between. The CDR3 region is CASSLDRGTYEQYF. The CDR3 bases are TGTGCCAGCAGCTTGGATCGCGGAACCTACGAGCAGTACTTC.

The rearrangement links TRBV5-8 to TRBJ2-2; no reliable D call. Germline values: CDR1 SGHTS, CDR2 YDEGEE. This CDR3 comprises 14 residues. V was clipped by 0 bases and J by 5 bases, with 8 bases between them. The CDR3 DNA reads TGTGCCAGCAGCTTGGGAACTCTAACCGGGGAGCTGTTTTTT. Protein sequence: CASSLGTLTGELFF.

The chain has TRBV5-8 and TRBJ2-7; 8 nucleotides line up with TRBD2. CDR1 and CDR2 (germline): SGHTS, YDEGEE. This CDR3 has 14 amino acids. The trim removed 10 bases at V and 5 bases at J, leaving 14 bases unmatched. The CDR3 loop is CALRGGLLPDEQYF. In DNA, the CDR3 is TGTGCCCTCCGGGGGGGACTCCTCCCCGACGAGCAGTACTTC.

This chain uses TRBV29-1 with TRBJ2-7, with D hard to call. Per the germline V gene, CDR1 is SQVTM and CDR2 is ANQGSEA. The V end lost 4 bases, the J end lost 0 bases, and 10 bases lay between the germline ends. CDR3 length: 13 amino acids. This CDR3 reads CSVADWNSYEQYF. CDR3 sequence (DNA): TGCAGCGTTGCCGACTGGAACTCCTACGAGCAGTACTTC.

Of note for this clone: Other nucleotide sequences in the sample specify the same CDR3. This chain links TRBV30 with TRBJ1-1; D is possibly TRBD1 (5 bases). Germline V CDR1 and CDR2: GTSNPN, SVGIG (reference sequence). This CDR3 is 12 amino acids long. Trimming took off 3 bases at V and 1 base at J, with 6 bases between the two ends. The CDR3 here is CAWRQGNTEAFF. CDR3 sequence (DNA): TGTGCCTGGAGGCAGGGGAACACTGAAGCTTTCTTT. The full variable domain, rest sourced from reference TRBV30 and TRBJ1-1, is SQTIHQWPATLVQPVGSPLSLECTVEGTSNPNLYWYRQAAGRGLQLLFYSVGIGQISSEVPQNLSASRPQDRQFILSSKKLLLSDSGFYLCAWRQGNTEAFFGQGTRLTVV.

In this sample, this clone turned up once. The chain joins TRBV2 to TRBJ1-2; 8 nucleotides agree with TRBD1. Trimming cost V 5 bases and J 6 bases; bases outside gene matches: 2. Germline values: CDR1 SNHLY, CDR2 FYNNEI. This CDR3 is 12 amino acids long. The DNA of the CDR3 is TGTGCCAGCAGTCAGGGACAGGATGGCTACACCTTC. Translation gives CASSQGQDGYTF.

This clone has a single count. The V call is TRBV9, the J call TRBJ2-1; a weak D match, TRBD2 (6 bases). CDR1 SGDLS and CDR2 YYNGEE come from the germline V gene. This CDR3 region has 14 residues. Trimming pared 0 bases from V and 4 bases from J, leaving 8 bases between. The CDR3, as DNA: TGTGCCAGCAGCGTAGGGGACTCATACAATGAGCAGTTCTTC. Its translation: CASSVGDSYNEQFF.

The rearrangement links TRBV27 to TRBJ1-5; no firm D call. The CDR3 has 15 amino acids. CDR1 and CDR2 (germline): MNHEY, SMNVEV (reference sequence). Trimming shortened V by 5 bases and J by 1 base, and 12 bases separated the two germline ends. The CDR3 region has the DNA TGTGCCAGCAGTCCCGCGATCAGGAGCAATCAGCCCCAGCATTTT. This sequence encodes CASSPAIRSNQPQHF.

V and J are TRBV4-1 and TRBJ1-2, with a possible D match to TRBD1 (5 bases). The CDR3 loop spans 14 amino acids. Germline CDR1 MGHRA, CDR2 YSYEKL. Between the trimmed V and J ends, which lost 1 base and 7 bases, there was a span of 13 bases. Here the CDR3 DNA reads TGCGCCAGCAGCCAAGCGACAAGGGGCGGTGGCTACACCTTC. Protein sequence: CASSQATRGGGYTF.

The chain couples TRBV2 to TRBJ1-5; no reliable D call. Germline-derived CDR1 and CDR2 are SNHLY and FYNNEI. V lost 6 bases and J 3 bases, leaving 9 bases between the germline ends. The CDR3 spans 13 residues. The CDR3 protein is CASRGGFNQPQHF. DNA for the CDR3: TGTGCCAGCAGGGGCGGGTTCAATCAGCCCCAGCATTTT.

Here the CDR3 DNA reads TGTGCCAGCAGTTTATCAGCCAGCGCCTATGGCTACACCTTC. Translation gives CASSLSASAYGYTF. The chain carries TRBV27 and TRBJ1-2, with D hard to call. V lost 0 bases to trimming and J lost 4 bases, with 9 bases between them. This CDR3 contains 14 residues. The germline gives CDR1 MNHEY, CDR2 SMNVEV (reference sequence).

Written as DNA, the CDR3 is TGTGCCAGCAGCGTAGGGGGGGGCTTCGAGACCCAGTACTTC. It is translated as CASSVGGGFETQYF. The chain couples TRBV9 to TRBJ2-5; possible D gene TRBD2, 7 bases. This CDR3 is 14 amino acids long. V shed 0 bases and J shed 5 bases, with 11 bases lying between them. The germline CDR1 and CDR2 sequences are SGDLS and YYNGEE. Full variable domain (rest looked up from reference TRBV9 and TRBJ2-5): DSGVTQTPKHLITATGQRVTLRCSPRSGDLSVYWYQQSLDQGLQFLIQYYNGEERAKGNILERFSAQQFPDLHSELNLSSLELGDSALYFCASSVGGGFETQYFGPGTRLLVL.

The chain uses TRBV18 and TRBJ2-3; weak D call: TRBD2 (5 bases). The CDR3 has 13 residues. The V end lost 0 bases, the J end lost 7 bases, and 8 bases lay between the germline ends. Germline CDR1 is KGHSH and CDR2 is LQKENI. The CDR3 DNA reads as TGTGCCAGCTCACCACCGACGGGGTATACGCAGTATTTT. Its protein product is CASSPPTGYTQYF.

The chain joins TRBV19 to TRBJ2-3; 7 bases fit TRBD2. The trim removed 2 bases at V and 2 bases at J, leaving 10 bases unmatched. The CDR3 runs 17 residues. CDR1 is LNHDA and CDR2 is SQIVND in the germline V gene (reference sequence). CDR3 in DNA: TGTGCCAGTAGTATACCTCGTAAGCGGGGACTCACAGATACGCAGTATTTT. This translates into CASSIPRKRGLTDTQYF.

This clone was found once. The chain carries TRBV7-6 and TRBJ1-1; 7 bases are shared with TRBD1. The germline gives CDR1 SGHVS, CDR2 FNYEAQ. V lost 1 base and J lost 2; bases outside the gene matches: 4. The length of the CDR3 is 15 residues. The CDR3 DNA follows: TGTGCCAGCAGCTTAGGGGACAGTCTAAACACTGAAGCTTTCTTT. As protein: CASSLGDSLNTEAFF. The variable domain in full, with the rest retrieved from reference TRBV7-6 and TRBJ1-1, is GAGVSQSPRYKVTKRGQDVALRCDPISGHVSLYWYRQALGQGPEFLTYFNYEAQQDKSGLPNDRFSAERPEGSISTLTIQRTEQRDSAMYRCASSLGDSLNTEAFFGQGTRLTVV.

The gene calls are TRBV19 and TRBJ1-1; 10 bases line up with TRBD1. Unmatched junction bases numbered 4, after V lost 9 bases and J lost 3 bases. The germline V gene encodes CDR1 LNHDA and CDR2 SQIVND (reference sequence). CDR3 length: 13 residues. Here the CDR3 DNA reads TGTGCCAGCCTGGACAGGGGGGACACTGAAGCTTTCTTT. It specifies CASLDRGDTEAFF.

The chain joins TRBV7-6 to TRBJ2-2; 7 nucleotides align to TRBD2. Per germline, CDR1 SGHVS and CDR2 FNYEAQ. This CDR3 is built from 16 residues. V gave up 5 bases and J gave up 4 bases; unmatched junction bases: 10. The CDR3 is CASSPLSREGTGELFF. In DNA form, the CDR3 reads TGTGCCAGCAGCCCCCTTTCCAGGGAGGGCACCGGGGAGCTGTTTTTT.

The genes are TRBV5-1 and TRBJ2-7, with a possible D match to TRBD1 (6 bases). This CDR3 spans 14 amino acids. The germline V and J ends were trimmed by 2 bases and 1 base, with 10 bases remaining between them. CDR1 SGHRS and CDR2 YFSETQ come from the germline V gene. This CDR3 is CASSFRDNSYEQYF. The CDR3 nucleotides are TGCGCCAGCAGCTTCAGGGACAATTCCTACGAGCAGTACTTC.

The rearrangement links TRBV27 to TRBJ2-1; 7 nucleotides agree with TRBD2. Germline loops: CDR1 MNHEY, CDR2 SMNVEV (reference sequence). CDR3 length: 17 amino acids. J lost 2 bases, V lost 5 bases, and 12 bases had no gene match. CDR3 sequence reads: CASSPPVRSGTYNEQFF. The CDR3 DNA is TGTGCCAGCAGTCCCCCTGTACGGAGCGGGACCTACAATGAGCAGTTCTTC.

This rearrangement joins TRBV5-6 to TRBJ2-7, with TRBD1 identical over 7 bases. The germline V gene encodes CDR1 SGHDT and CDR2 YYEEEE. The V segment lost 1 base and the J segment 4 bases; nucleotides outside the gene matches: 5. The CDR3 length is 14 residues. The CDR3: CASSLSSGGYEQYF. The CDR3 DNA sequence: TGTGCCAGCAGCTTGTCCTCAGGGGGATACGAGCAGTACTTC. Filled out from reference TRBV5-6 and TRBJ2-7, the complete variable domain reads DAGVTQSPTHLIKTRGQQVTLRCSPKSGHDTVSWYQQALGQGPQFIFQYYEEEERQRGNFPDRFSGHQFPNYSSELNVNALLLGDSALYLCASSLSSGGYEQYFGPGTRLTVT.

V gene TRBV27 combines with J gene TRBJ2-7; D is possibly TRBD1 (6 bases). The CDR3 totals 13 residues. V was cut by 5 bases and J by 2 bases, with 10 bases left in between. Germline V CDR1 and CDR2: MNHEY, SMNVEV (reference sequence). CDR3 amino acids: CASSLGHPYEQYF. The CDR3, as DNA: TGTGCCAGCAGTCTGGGACACCCCTACGAGCAGTACTTC.

This clone was counted a single time. The V call is TRBV27, the J call TRBJ1-1, with D tentatively TRBD1 (6 bases). With 7 bases removed from V and 6 bases from J, the gap between germline ends came to 18 bases. This CDR3 is built from 14 residues. In germline, CDR1 is MNHEY, CDR2 SMNVEV (reference sequence). The CDR3 region is CASKGPGQRAEAFF. For the CDR3, the DNA is TGTGCCAGCAAAGGGCCAGGACAGAGAGCTGAAGCTTTCTTT.

The V and J genes are TRBV5-4 and TRBJ2-2, with 11 bases matching TRBD1. Per the germline V gene, CDR1 is SGHNT and CDR2 is YYREEE (reference sequence). V was pared by 3 bases and J by 5 bases, with 3 bases of the junction left unmatched. The CDR3 has 15 residues. The DNA of the CDR3 is TGTGCCAGCAGCTCTAGGGACAGGGGGACCGGGGAGCTGTTTTTT. Amino acid sequence: CASSSRDRGTGELFF.

The J gene is TRBJ2-7, the V gene TRBV6-1, with TRBD1 matching 8 bases. The germline V gene encodes CDR1 MNHNS and CDR2 SASEGT. J was trimmed by 3 bases and V by 4 bases; bases with no gene match: 8. The CDR3 has 15 amino acids. CDR3 region: CASSAERDRLYEQYF. The DNA for the CDR3 is TGTGCCAGCAGTGCGGAAAGGGACAGGCTCTACGAGCAGTACTTC.